This T cell receptor (beta chain) comes out of a study of cytomegalovirus exposure and HLA in healthy donors. This clone was detected a few times. Both 60 Vbeta primers and 13 Jbeta primers went into the PCR. Only in-frame clones appear in the TCRdb table, and some are missing; sequencing was by immunoSEQ multiplex PCR. The sample carries some 170,000 clones, around 86% recorded once. CDR1 is MGHRA, CDR2 YSYEKL, per germline. V lost 4 bases and J lost 5, with 12 bases in between. The CDR3 runs 13 residues. This receptor was identified in a girl aged 2-9 years in good health and CMV-seropositive. V usage is TRBV4-1 and J usage is TRBJ2-7, with a possible D match to TRBD2 (6 bases). The sequenced sample consisted of PBMCs. The CDR3 DNA reads as TGCGCCAGCAGCCCCGTTTGGAGGGACGAGCAGTACTTC. Its translation: CASSPVWRDEQYF.